Here is one TCR beta chain with its context. Its antigen is not known. TCR beta VDJ and CDR3 profiles were obtained from a genomic DNA template. One entry per CDR3 protein results from TCRdb running MiXCR on the reads. This sample has about 95,000 distinct CDR3 sequences, with less than 75% found just once. The sample is drawn from a study of CD8+CD57+ T cells in acquired aplastic anemia. Across the whole study: Sorting CD4+ and CD8+ cells gave DNA averaging approximately 3 ug.

Study-level findings and limits: Patients showed no significant difference from controls in CD8+ Simpson's diversity. Patients and controls shared 25 to 30 CD8+ CDR3 sequences, which appeared highly expressed in patients and within their immunodominant clones.

With 3 bases clipped from V and 8 bases from J, the junction kept 5 bases outside the gene matches. CDR1 SGHTA and CDR2 FQGTGA come from the germline V gene. This CDR3 spans 13 amino acids. The patients chosen for sequencing had shown expansion of CD8+CD57+ cells (detected by flow cytometry). Everyone among the patients had severe acquired aplastic anemia. The V and J genes are TRBV7-3 and TRBJ1-2, with 8 nucleotides matching TRBD1. Sequencing used sorted CD4+, CD8+, or CD8+CD57+ T cells (not recorded which) from PBMCs. The origin of this receptor is a human donor with aplastic anemia. The CDR3 nucleotides read TGTGCCAGCAGCTTCGCAGGGGGCACGGGCTACACCTTC. The encoded protein is CASSFAGGTGYTF.